This TCR beta chain was captured in a study of cytomegalovirus exposure and HLA in healthy donors. Whole-study results and caveats: Cytomegalovirus status, reportedly, was diagnosed with high specificity and sensitivity by the classifier. Among the sequence variants, a highly shared cluster was likely an artifact of sequencing. For TCR beta chains, V- and J-gene trimming was later linked to a missense DCLRE1C variant.

The PCR contained 60 Vbeta and 13 Jbeta primers. The repertoire was sequenced with immunoSEQ multiplex PCR; TCRdb's copy has only in-frame clones and lacks some. This table holds roughly 200,000 clones, more than 60% found once. Details on this clone: The antigen remains unidentified.

The CDR3 loop spans 14 amino acids. Germline V gene lookup returns CDR1 SNHLY and CDR2 FYNNEI. After removal of 6 bases from V and 4 bases from J, the junction contained 3 bases not matched to a gene. There were likely unrecorded immune exposures, though donors were nominally healthy when sampled. The sequence was obtained from an older woman in good health and CMV-seropositive. The chain links TRBV2 to TRBJ1-5; TRBD1 agrees at 10 bases. Sequenced material: PBMCs. This CDR3 is CASSKGQGNQPQHF. The CDR3 DNA reads TGTGCCAGCAGCAAGGGACAGGGGAATCAGCCCCAGCATTTT.